The 15 T cell receptor beta chains given below trace back to one sample, sequenced in a study of T cell responses to AZD1222 COVID-19 vaccine. This table comes from immunoSEQ multiplex PCR, and its TCRdb copy is limited to in-frame clones, with some not included. The sample carries about 86,000 clones, around 73% recorded once. The starting material was peripheral blood, obtained on day 0 of AZD1222 vaccination. Receptor source: an adult in good health.

The gene calls are TRBV19 and TRBJ2-1; either TRBD1 or TRBD2 may supply D (5 bases each). CDR3 length: 13 residues. The germline CDR1 and CDR2 sequences are LNHDA and SQIVND (reference sequence). Trimming removed 5 bases from V and 0 bases from J, with 5 bases in between. This chain's CDR3 is CASSGGSYNEQFF. CDR3 DNA sequence: TGTGCCAGTAGTGGGGGCTCCTACAATGAGCAGTTCTTC.

The V call is TRBV29-1, the J call TRBJ2-3; D is unclear. The CDR3 covers 16 residues. The V gene's germline CDR1 is SQVTM and CDR2 ANQGSEA. Deletions cut 1 base from V and 0 bases from J, with 14 bases between. The CDR3 sequence is CSVEGSSRESTDTQYF. The CDR3 DNA reads as TGCAGCGTTGAAGGCTCCTCAAGGGAAAGCACAGATACGCAGTATTTT.

Note on this clone: The sample has other DNA sequences that encode this CDR3 too. V is TRBV5-1 and J is TRBJ2-2; D gene ambiguous. Deletions cut 0 bases from V and 2 bases from J, with 5 bases between. Germline V gene lookup returns CDR1 SGHRS and CDR2 YFSETQ. The CDR3 spans 14 residues. This CDR3 is CASSLAGNTGELFF. The DNA for the CDR3 is TGCGCCAGCAGCTTGGCCGGAAACACCGGGGAGCTGTTTTTT.

This clone was seen a handful of times. The chain joins TRBV18 to TRBJ2-7; D is perhaps TRBD2 (6 bases). With 0 bases removed from V and 5 bases from J, the gap between germline ends came to 8 bases. The V gene's germline CDR1 is KGHSH and CDR2 LQKENI. CDR3 size: 13 residues. Here the CDR3 DNA reads TGTGCCAGCTCACCACCGTCGGGAGACGAGCAGTACTTC. Protein sequence: CASSPPSGDEQYF. The full variable domain, completed using reference TRBV18 and TRBJ2-7, is NAGVMQNPRHLVRRRGQEARLRCSPMKGHSHVYWYRQLPEEGLKFMVYLQKENIIDESGMPKERFSAEFPKEGPSILRIQQVVRGDSAAYFCASSPPSGDEQYFGPGTRLTVT.

This clone was found once. CDR3 loop: CASIHRAVDTEAFF. CDR3 DNA sequence: TGTGCCAGCATCCACAGGGCAGTGGACACTGAAGCTTTCTTT. The chain couples TRBV6-5 to TRBJ1-1, with a tentative D call TRBD1 (6 bases). The germline gives CDR1 MNHEY, CDR2 SVGAGI. The V and J ends lost 7 bases and 3 bases respectively, with 15 bases between them. The CDR3 spans 14 residues.

V and J are TRBV3-1 (or the pseudogene TRBV3-2) and TRBJ2-5, with a possible D match to TRBD2 (5 bases). Germline V gives CDR1 LGHDT, CDR2 YNNKEL (reference sequence). The ends were cut back, 0 bases at V and 5 bases at J, with 16 bases in the middle. The CDR3 contains 16 residues. CDR3 in amino acids: CASSQEAPDWKETQYF. In DNA form, the CDR3 reads TGTGCCAGCAGCCAAGAAGCCCCGGACTGGAAGGAGACCCAGTACTTC.

The chain combines TRBV7-8 with TRBJ2-1; 16 bases agree with TRBD2. The V gene end was trimmed by 7 bases and the J gene end by 2 bases; junction bases not matched to a gene: 14. The length of the CDR3 is 20 residues. CDR1 SGHVS and CDR2 FQNEAQ come from the germline V gene. The CDR3 region has the DNA TGTGCCAGCACCTTCCTCCCCGGGACTAGCGGGAGGGCGGCCTACAATGAGCAGTTCTTC. This encodes CASTFLPGTSGRAAYNEQFF.

CDR3 nucleotide sequence: TGCGCCAGCAGCTTGGGAGACAGGAGAGAAGCTTTCTTT. It encodes CASSLGDRREAFF. The rearrangement links TRBV5-1 to TRBJ1-1, with D perhaps TRBD1 (6 bases). Trimming removed 0 bases from V and 8 bases from J, with 11 bases in between. The CDR3 covers 13 residues. Germline V gene sequence: CDR1 SGHRS, CDR2 YFSETQ.

The chain joins TRBV5-4 to TRBJ2-2, with D perhaps TRBD2 (6 bases). Germline V gene sequence: CDR1 SGHNT, CDR2 YYREEE (reference sequence). The CDR3 is made up of 18 amino acids. Trimming pared 5 bases from V and 6 bases from J, leaving 26 bases between. Here the CDR3 reads CASSPRGRSGPLAGELFF. The CDR3 DNA follows: TGTGCCAGCAGTCCCCGAGGTCGAAGCGGGCCTTTGGCCGGGGAGCTGTTTTTT.

The chain employs TRBV11-2 and TRBJ2-7, with D tentatively TRBD1 or TRBD2 (5 bases each). The CDR3 sequence is 16 residues long. Germline V CDR1 and CDR2: SGHAT, FQNNGV. Trimming removed 4 bases from V and 3 bases from J, with 19 bases in between. The CDR3, as DNA: TGTGCCAGCAGCTCAATAACGGGACCTAGTCACTACGAGCAGTACTTC. Encoded protein: CASSSITGPSHYEQYF.

The genes are TRBV7-2 and TRBJ1-4; possible D gene TRBD1, 5 bases. Germline V gene data show CDR1 as SGHTA and CDR2 as FQGNSA. The CDR3 has 15 amino acids. V dropped 3 bases and J dropped 11 bases, with 19 bases sitting between them. The CDR3 sequence is CASSLDGTLSGKLFF. DNA of the CDR3: TGTGCCAGCAGCTTGGACGGGACTTTGAGTGGGAAACTGTTTTTT.

The chain joins TRBV28 to TRBJ1-1; 10 bases match TRBD1. The V gene end was trimmed by 4 bases and the J gene end by 1 base; junction bases not matched to a gene: 3. Per the germline V gene, CDR1 is MDHEN and CDR2 is SYDVKM. The CDR3 is made up of 15 amino acids. DNA for the CDR3: TGTGCCAGCAGTTCGTGGACAGGGGGGAACACTGAAGCTTTCTTT. Amino acid sequence: CASSSWTGGNTEAFF.

CDR3 region: CALDRHTDTQYF. In DNA, the CDR3 is TGTGCCTTGGACAGACACACAGATACGCAGTATTTT. V is TRBV7-9 and J is TRBJ2-3; weak D call: TRBD1 (6 bases). V was cut by 11 bases and J by 2 bases, with 11 bases left in between. Per the germline V gene, CDR1 is SEHNR and CDR2 is FQNEAQ (reference sequence). This CDR3 contains 12 residues. The complete variable domain, with remaining parts taken from reference TRBV7-9 and TRBJ2-3, reads DTGVSQNPRHKITKRGQNVTFRCDPISEHNRLYWYRQTLGQGPEFLTYFQNEAQLEKSRLLSDRFSAERPKGSFSTLEIQRTEQGDSAMYLCALDRHTDTQYFGPGTRLTVL.

The chain uses TRBV7-9 and TRBJ1-5, with 7 bases fitting TRBD1. V dropped 5 bases and J dropped 10; count of bases not matched to a gene: 11. The CDR3 contains 14 residues. The germline V gene has CDR1 SEHNR and CDR2 FQNEAQ (reference sequence). This CDR3 reads CASSGRDSGGPQHF. The CDR3 DNA sequence: TGTGCCAGCAGCGGTCGGGACAGCGGAGGCCCCCAGCATTTT.

Regarding this clone: This specimen includes other DNA sequences encoding the same CDR3. The chain uses TRBV12-3 or TRBV12-4 and TRBJ1-6; D ambiguous. This CDR3 contains 12 residues. Deletions cut 3 bases from V and 10 bases from J, with 7 bases between. CDR3 in amino acids: CASSFSGSPLHF. Written as DNA, the CDR3 is TGTGCCAGCAGTTTTAGCGGGTCACCCCTCCACTTT.